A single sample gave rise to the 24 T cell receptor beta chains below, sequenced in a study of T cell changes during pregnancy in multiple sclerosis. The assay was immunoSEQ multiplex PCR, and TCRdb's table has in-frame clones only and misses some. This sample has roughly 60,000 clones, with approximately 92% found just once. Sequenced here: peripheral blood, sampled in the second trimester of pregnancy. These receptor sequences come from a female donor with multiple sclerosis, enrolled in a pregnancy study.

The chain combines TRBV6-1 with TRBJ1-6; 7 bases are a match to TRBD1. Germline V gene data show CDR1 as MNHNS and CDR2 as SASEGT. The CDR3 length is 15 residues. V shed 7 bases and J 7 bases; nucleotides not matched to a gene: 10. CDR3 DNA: TGTGCCAGCACAGGGCAGGGGGAACAAAATTCACCCCTCCACTTT. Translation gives CASTGQGEQNSPLHF.

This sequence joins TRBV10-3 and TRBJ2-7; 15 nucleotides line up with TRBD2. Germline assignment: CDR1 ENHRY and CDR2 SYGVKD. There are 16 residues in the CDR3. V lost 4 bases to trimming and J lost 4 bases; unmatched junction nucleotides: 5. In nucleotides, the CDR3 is TGTGCCATCAGTGGGGGACTAGCGGGAGGCTCATACGAGCAGTACTTC. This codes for CAISGGLAGGSYEQYF.

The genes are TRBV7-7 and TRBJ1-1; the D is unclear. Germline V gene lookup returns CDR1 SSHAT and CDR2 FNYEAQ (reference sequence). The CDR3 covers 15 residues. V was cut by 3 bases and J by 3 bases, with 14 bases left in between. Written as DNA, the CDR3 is TGTGCCAGCAGCTTTTTCGCGGGTGAGGACACTGAAGCTTTCTTT. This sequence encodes CASSFFAGEDTEAFF.

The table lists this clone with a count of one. CDR3 in amino acids: CASSLGTGGTNEQFF. The CDR3 region has the DNA TGTGCCAGCAGCTTAGGAACGGGAGGGACCAATGAGCAGTTCTTC. V is TRBV7-2 and J is TRBJ2-1, with 8 positions matching TRBD2. The CDR3 covers 15 residues. CDR1 and CDR2 from the germline V gene are SGHTA and FQGNSA. V gave up 1 base and J gave up 6 bases; unmatched junction bases: 5. Full variable domain (rest looked up from reference TRBV7-2 and TRBJ2-1): GAGVSQSPSNKVTEKGKDVELRCDPISGHTALYWYRQSLGQGLEFLIYFQGNSAPDKSGLPSDRFSAERTGGSVSTLTIQRTQQEDSAVYLCASSLGTGGTNEQFFGPGTRLTVL.

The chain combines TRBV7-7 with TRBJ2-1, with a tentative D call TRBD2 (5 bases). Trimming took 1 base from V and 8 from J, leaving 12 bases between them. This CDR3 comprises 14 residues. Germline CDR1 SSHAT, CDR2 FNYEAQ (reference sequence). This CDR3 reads CASSLGGGPDEQFF. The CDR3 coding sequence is TGTGCCAGCAGCTTAGGAGGAGGCCCGGATGAGCAGTTCTTC.

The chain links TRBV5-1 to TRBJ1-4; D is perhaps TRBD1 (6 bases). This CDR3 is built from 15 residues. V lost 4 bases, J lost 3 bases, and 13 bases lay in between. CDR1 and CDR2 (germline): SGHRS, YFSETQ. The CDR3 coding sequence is TGCGCCAGCAGCGGAAATGGACAGCCTAATGAAAAACTGTTTTTT. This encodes CASSGNGQPNEKLFF.

CDR3 sequence reads: CAWSVAGSHEKLFF. As DNA, the CDR3 is TGTGCCTGGAGTGTAGCTGGGAGTCATGAAAAACTGTTTTTT. The rearrangement links TRBV30 to TRBJ1-4; D unclear. Deletions cut 0 bases from V and 6 bases from J, with 11 bases between. CDR3 length equals 14 residues. CDR1 and CDR2 from the germline V gene are GTSNPN and SVGIG (reference sequence).

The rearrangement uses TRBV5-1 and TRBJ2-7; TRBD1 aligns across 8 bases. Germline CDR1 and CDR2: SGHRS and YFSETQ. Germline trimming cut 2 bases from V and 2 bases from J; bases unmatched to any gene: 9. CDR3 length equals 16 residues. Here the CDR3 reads CASSFLSQGGTYEQYF. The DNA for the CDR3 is TGCGCCAGCAGCTTTTTGTCACAGGGGGGTACCTACGAGCAGTACTTC.

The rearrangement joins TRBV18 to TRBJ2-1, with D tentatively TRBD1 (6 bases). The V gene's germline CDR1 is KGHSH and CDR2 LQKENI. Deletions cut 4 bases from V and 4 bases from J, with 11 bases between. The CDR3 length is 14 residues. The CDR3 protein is CASSLQGSYNEQFF. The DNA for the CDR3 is TGTGCCAGCTCACTTCAGGGGTCGTACAATGAGCAGTTCTTC.

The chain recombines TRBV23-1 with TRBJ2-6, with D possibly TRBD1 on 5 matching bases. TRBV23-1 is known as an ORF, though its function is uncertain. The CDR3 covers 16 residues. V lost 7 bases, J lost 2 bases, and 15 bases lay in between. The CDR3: CASTPSGWTGANVLTF. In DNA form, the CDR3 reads TGCGCCAGCACCCCCTCAGGGTGGACTGGGGCCAACGTCCTGACTTTC.

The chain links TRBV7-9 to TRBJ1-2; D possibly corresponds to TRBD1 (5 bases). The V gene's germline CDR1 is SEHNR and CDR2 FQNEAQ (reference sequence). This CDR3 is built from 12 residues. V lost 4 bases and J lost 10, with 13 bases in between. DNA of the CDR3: TGTGCCAGCAGCTGGGGGACTCGTGACTACACCTTC. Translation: CASSWGTRDYTF.

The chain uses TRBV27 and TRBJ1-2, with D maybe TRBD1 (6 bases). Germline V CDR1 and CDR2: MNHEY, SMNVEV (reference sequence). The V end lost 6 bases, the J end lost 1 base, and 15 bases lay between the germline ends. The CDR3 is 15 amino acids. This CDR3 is CASRLKGTLNYGYTF. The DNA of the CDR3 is TGTGCCAGCAGACTAAAGGGGACACTTAACTATGGCTACACCTTC.

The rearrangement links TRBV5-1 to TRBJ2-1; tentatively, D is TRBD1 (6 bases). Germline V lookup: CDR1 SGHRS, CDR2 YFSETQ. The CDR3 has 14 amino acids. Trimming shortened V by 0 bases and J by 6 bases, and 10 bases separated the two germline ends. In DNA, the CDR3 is TGCGCCAGCAGCTTGGACAGGGTAGGCAATGAGCAGTTCTTC. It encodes CASSLDRVGNEQFF.

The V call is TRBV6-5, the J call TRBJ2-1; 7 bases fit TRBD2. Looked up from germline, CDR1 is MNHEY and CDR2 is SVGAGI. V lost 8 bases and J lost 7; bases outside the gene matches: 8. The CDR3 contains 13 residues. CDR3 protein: CASSSLAENEQFF. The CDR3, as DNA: TGTGCCAGCTCAAGTCTAGCGGAAAATGAGCAGTTCTTC.

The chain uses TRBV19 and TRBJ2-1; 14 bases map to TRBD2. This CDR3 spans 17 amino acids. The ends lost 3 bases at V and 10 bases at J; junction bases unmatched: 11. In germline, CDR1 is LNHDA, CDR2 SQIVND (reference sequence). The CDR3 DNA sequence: TGTGCCAGTAGTATGGGCACTAGACTAGCGGGAGGGGGCGAGCAGTTCTTC. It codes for CASSMGTRLAGGGEQFF. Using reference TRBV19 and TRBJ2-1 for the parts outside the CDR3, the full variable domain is DGGITQSPKYLFRKEGQNVTLSCEQNLNHDAMYWYRQDPGQGLRLIYYSQIVNDFQKGDIAEGYSVSREKKESFPLTVTSAQKNPTAFYLCASSMGTRLAGGGEQFFGPGTRLTVL.

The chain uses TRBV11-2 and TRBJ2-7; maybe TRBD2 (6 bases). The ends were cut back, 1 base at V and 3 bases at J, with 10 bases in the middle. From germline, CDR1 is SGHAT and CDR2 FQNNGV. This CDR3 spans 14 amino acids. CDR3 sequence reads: CASSLARGDYEQYF. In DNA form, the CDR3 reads TGTGCCAGCAGCTTAGCCCGCGGGGACTACGAGCAGTACTTC. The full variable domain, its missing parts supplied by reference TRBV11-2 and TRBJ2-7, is EAGVAQSPRYKIIEKRQSVAFWCNPISGHATLYWYQQILGQGPKLLIQFQNNGVVDDSQLPKDRFSAERLKGVDSTLKIQPAKLEDSAVYLCASSLARGDYEQYFGPGTRLTVT.

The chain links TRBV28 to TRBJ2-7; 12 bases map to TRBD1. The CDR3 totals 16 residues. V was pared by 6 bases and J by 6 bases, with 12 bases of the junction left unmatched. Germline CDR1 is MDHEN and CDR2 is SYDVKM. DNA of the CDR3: TGTGCCAGCAGATCATCTCCGGGACAGGGGGCGGTCGAGCAGTACTTC. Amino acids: CASRSSPGQGAVEQYF.

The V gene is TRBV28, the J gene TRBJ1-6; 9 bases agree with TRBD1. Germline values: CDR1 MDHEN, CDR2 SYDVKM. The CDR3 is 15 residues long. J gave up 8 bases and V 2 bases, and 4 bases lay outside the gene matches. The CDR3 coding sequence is TGTGCCAGCAGTTTAGGGGGACAGGGTGATTCACCCCTCCACTTT. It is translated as CASSLGGQGDSPLHF. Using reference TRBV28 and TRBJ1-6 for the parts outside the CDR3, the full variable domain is DVKVTQSSRYLVKRTGEKVFLECVQDMDHENMFWYRQDPGLGLRLIYFSYDVKMKEKGDIPEGYSVSREKKERFSLILESASTNQTSMYLCASSLGGQGDSPLHFGNGTRLTVT.

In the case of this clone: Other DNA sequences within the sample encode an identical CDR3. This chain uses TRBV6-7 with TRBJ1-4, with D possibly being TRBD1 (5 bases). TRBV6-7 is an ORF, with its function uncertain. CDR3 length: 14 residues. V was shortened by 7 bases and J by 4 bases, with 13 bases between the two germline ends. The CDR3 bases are TGTGCCAGCAACCACGGCGGGGGTAATGAAAAACTGTTTTTT. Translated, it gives CASNHGGGNEKLFF.

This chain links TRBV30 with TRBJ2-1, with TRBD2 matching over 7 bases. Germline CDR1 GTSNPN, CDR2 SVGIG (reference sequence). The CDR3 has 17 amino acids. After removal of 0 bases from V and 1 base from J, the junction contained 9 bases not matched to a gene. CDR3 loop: CAWSVPWAGESYNEQFF. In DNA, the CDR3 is TGTGCCTGGAGTGTACCTTGGGCGGGAGAGTCCTACAATGAGCAGTTCTTC.

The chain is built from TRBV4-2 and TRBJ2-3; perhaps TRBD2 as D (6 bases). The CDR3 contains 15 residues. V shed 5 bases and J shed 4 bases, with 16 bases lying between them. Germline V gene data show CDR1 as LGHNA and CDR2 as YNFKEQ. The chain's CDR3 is CASSLVADESDTQYF. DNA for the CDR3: TGTGCCAGCAGCTTAGTAGCGGATGAGTCAGATACGCAGTATTTT.

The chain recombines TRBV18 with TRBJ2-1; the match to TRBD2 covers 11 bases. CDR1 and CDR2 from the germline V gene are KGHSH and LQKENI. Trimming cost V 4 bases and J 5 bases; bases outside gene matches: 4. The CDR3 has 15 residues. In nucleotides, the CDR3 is TGTGCCAGCTCACGCGGACTAGCGGGCGACAATGAGCAGTTCTTC. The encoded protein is CASSRGLAGDNEQFF.

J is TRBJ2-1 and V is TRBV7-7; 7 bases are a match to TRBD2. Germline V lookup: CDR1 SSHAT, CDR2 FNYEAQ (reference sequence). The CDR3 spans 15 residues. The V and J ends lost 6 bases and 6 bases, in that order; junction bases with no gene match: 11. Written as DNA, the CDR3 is TGTGCCAGCAGGCCCGAGGGCGGGAGATCCAATGAGCAGTTCTTC. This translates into CASRPEGGRSNEQFF.

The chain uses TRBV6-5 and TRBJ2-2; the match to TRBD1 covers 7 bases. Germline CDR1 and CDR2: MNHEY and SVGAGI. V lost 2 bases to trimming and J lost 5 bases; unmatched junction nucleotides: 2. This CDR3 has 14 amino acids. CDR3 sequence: CASSYRGQTGELFF. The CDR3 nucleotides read TGTGCCAGCAGTTACAGGGGGCAAACCGGGGAGCTGTTTTTT.